A single sample is the source of the 20 T cell receptor beta chains below, sequenced in a study of control samples from healthy donors and cancer patients. Method: immunoSEQ multiplex PCR; TCRdb's copy keeps in-frame clones and lacks some. This table holds some 100,000 clones, more than 85% found once. Sequencing was carried out using blood. The receptors were gathered from a man aged 18 to 35 in good health.

The chain links TRBV5-8 to TRBJ2-2; tentatively, D is TRBD1 (5 bases). V shed 3 bases and J shed 4 bases, with 10 bases lying between them. The germline gives CDR1 SGHTS, CDR2 YDEGEE. The CDR3 covers 14 residues. The DNA of the CDR3 is TGTGCCAGCAGCTGGCAGGGTGCCACCGGGGAGCTGTTTTTT. The encoded protein is CASSWQGATGELFF.

The rearrangement joins TRBV27 to TRBJ1-6; D gene uncertain. CDR1 and CDR2 (germline): MNHEY, SMNVEV (reference sequence). V was pared by 3 bases and J by 2 bases, with 8 bases between. The length of the CDR3 is 15 residues. Here the CDR3 reads CASSFGDPYNSPLHF. The CDR3 DNA is TGTGCCAGCAGTTTCGGGGATCCCTATAATTCACCCCTCCACTTT.

This chain joins TRBV11-2 and TRBJ1-4; 8 bases line up with TRBD1. The CDR3 has 16 residues. Germline V lookup: CDR1 SGHAT, CDR2 FQNNGV. The V gene end was trimmed by 3 bases and the J gene end by 7 bases; junction bases not matched to a gene: 10. CDR3 residues: CASSFGQGISPEKLFF. In nucleotides, the CDR3 is TGTGCCAGCAGCTTCGGACAGGGTATCTCCCCTGAAAAACTGTTTTTT.

This chain links TRBV29-1 with TRBJ2-7, with 9 bases aligning to TRBD2. The V segment lost 5 bases and the J segment 7 bases; nucleotides outside the gene matches: 6. The CDR3 consists of 12 residues. CDR1 is SQVTM and CDR2 is ANQGSEA in the germline V gene. CDR3 sequence (DNA): TGCAGCGTTACGAGCGGGAGGAATGAGCAGTACTTC. It codes for CSVTSGRNEQYF.

In this sample, this clone turned up a few times. The chain is built from TRBV14 and TRBJ2-5; D ambiguous. With 4 bases removed from V and 8 bases from J, the gap between germline ends came to 14 bases. Germline lookup yields CDR1 SGHDN and CDR2 FVKESK. The CDR3 consists of 13 residues. The CDR3 nucleotides read TGTGCCAGCAGCCGCTTCGACGGCAGCACCCAGTACTTC. Protein sequence: CASSRFDGSTQYF.

The chain is built from TRBV7-2 and TRBJ2-1; possibly TRBD2 for D (5 bases). The V end was cut by 4 bases, the J end by 5 bases, with 15 bases between. CDR1 and CDR2 (germline): SGHTA, FQGNSA. This CDR3 contains 15 residues. This CDR3 is CASSYDPSGNNEQFF. The CDR3 nucleotides are TGTGCCAGCAGCTACGACCCCAGCGGAAACAATGAGCAGTTCTTC.

CDR3 sequence (DNA): TGTGCCAGCAGTTTAATAGACAGGGGGAGCGAGCAGTACTTC. Encoded protein: CASSLIDRGSEQYF. The chain joins TRBV27 to TRBJ2-7, with 9 bases that match TRBD1. Germline-derived CDR1 and CDR2 are MNHEY and SMNVEV (reference sequence). V lost 2 bases, J lost 6 bases, and 5 bases stayed unmatched. The CDR3 length is 14 residues.

The J gene is TRBJ2-1, the V gene TRBV6-2 or TRBV6-3; tentatively, D is TRBD2 (6 bases). This CDR3 has 14 residues. Trimming stripped 4 bases from V and 5 bases from J, with 12 bases between. The V gene's germline CDR1 is MNHEY and CDR2 SVGEGT. The CDR3 DNA follows: TGTGCCAGCAGTTCCAGCGGGTGGGACAATGAGCAGTTCTTC. The encoded protein is CASSSSGWDNEQFF.

This chain links TRBV2 with TRBJ1-1; possibly TRBD1 for D (5 bases). From germline, CDR1 is SNHLY and CDR2 FYNNEI. This CDR3 contains 13 residues. Trimming removed 6 bases from V and 2 bases from J, with 10 bases in between. The CDR3 DNA reads as TGTGCCAGCAGGCGGGGGTTCAACACTGAAGCTTTCTTT. Translating it yields CASRRGFNTEAFF.

In its sample, this clone was seen once. The chain employs TRBV6-4 and TRBJ2-1, with D possibly being TRBD2 (5 bases). V was shortened by 2 bases and J by 5 bases, with 7 bases between the two germline ends. The CDR3 runs 13 residues. Looked up from germline, CDR1 is MRHNA and CDR2 is SNTAGT. The CDR3 DNA sequence: TGTGCCAGCAGTGACAACGGGAACAATGAGCAGTTCTTC. Encoded protein: CASSDNGNNEQFF.

This clone was picked up one time. This chain connects TRBV11-2 to TRBJ1-1, with D maybe TRBD1 (5 bases). This CDR3 has 15 amino acids. The germline gives CDR1 SGHAT, CDR2 FQNNGV. The V end lost 0 bases, the J end lost 6 bases, and 14 bases lay between the germline ends. Here the CDR3 reads CASSLDLAGSPEAFF. The DNA for the CDR3 is TGTGCCAGCAGCTTAGATCTGGCAGGGAGTCCTGAAGCTTTCTTT.

The chain combines TRBV5-4 with TRBJ1-1; D is undetermined. The germline V and J ends were trimmed by 0 bases and 1 base, with 7 bases remaining between them. The V gene's germline CDR1 is SGHNT and CDR2 YYREEE (reference sequence). This CDR3 spans 14 amino acids. The CDR3 is CASSLGAGNTEAFF. The CDR3, as DNA: TGTGCCAGCAGCTTGGGTGCAGGGAACACTGAAGCTTTCTTT.

The chain links TRBV2 to TRBJ1-1; D is possibly TRBD1 (6 bases). CDR3 length: 14 residues. From germline, CDR1 is SNHLY and CDR2 FYNNEI. V shed 2 bases and J shed 5 bases, with 12 bases lying between them. In DNA form, the CDR3 reads TGTGCCAGCAGTGAATCCCAGGGGTGGACTGAAGCTTTCTTT. Translating gives CASSESQGWTEAFF.

CDR3 residues: CASGFTSGGSYNEQFF. Here the CDR3 DNA reads TGTGCTAGTGGTTTCACTAGCGGGGGTTCCTACAATGAGCAGTTCTTC. The V and J genes are TRBV12-5 and TRBJ2-1, with 11 bases matching TRBD2. The CDR3 totals 16 residues. Germline CDR1 reads LGHNT; CDR2 reads FRNRAP. V trimming: 3 bases; J trimming: 1 base; junction bases outside the gene matches: 2.

The gene calls are TRBV3-1 (or the pseudogene TRBV3-2) and TRBJ2-1; 13 bases match TRBD2. Germline values: CDR1 LGHDT, CDR2 YNNKEL (reference sequence). V was pared by 4 bases and J by 6 bases, with 3 bases of the junction left unmatched. The CDR3 consists of 15 residues. The CDR3 region has the DNA TGTGCCAGCAGCCCACTAGCGGGGGGGCTCAATGAGCAGTTCTTC. This sequence encodes CASSPLAGGLNEQFF.

The rearrangement uses TRBV2 and TRBJ1-4, with 7 positions matching TRBD1. Germline lookup yields CDR1 SNHLY and CDR2 FYNNEI. With V trimmed by 5 bases and J by 8 bases, 8 bases remained unmatched. The CDR3 has 14 residues. DNA for the CDR3: TGTGCCAGCAGTTCCCGGACAGGTACAGAAAAACTGTTTTTT. Translation: CASSSRTGTEKLFF.

The gene calls are TRBV9 and TRBJ1-5, with D possibly matching TRBD1 (5 bases). Germline values: CDR1 SGDLS, CDR2 YYNGEE. Trimming left V 4 bases short and J 2 bases short, with 16 bases between. The CDR3 is made up of 16 amino acids. CDR3 sequence: CASSPNLTEGNQPQHF. As DNA, the CDR3 is TGTGCCAGCAGCCCAAACTTGACAGAGGGCAATCAGCCCCAGCATTTT.

The rearrangement uses TRBV23-1 and TRBJ2-1; 8 bases line up with TRBD1. TRBV23-1 is known as an ORF, though its function is uncertain. The CDR3 is 16 amino acids. V was clipped by 0 bases and J by 5 bases; unmatched bases: 6. CDR3 DNA: TGCGCCAGCAGTCAATCAGCAGGGGGCGCGGACAATGAGCAGTTCTTC. Protein product: CASSQSAGGADNEQFF.

The CDR3 is CASSPTASGELFF. CDR3 nucleotides: TGTGCCAGCAGTCCTACAGCCTCCGGGGAGCTGTTTTTT. The rearrangement links TRBV6-4 to TRBJ2-2; D is uncertain. Trimming left V 5 bases short and J 6 bases short, with 10 bases between. Germline CDR1 and CDR2: MRHNA and SNTAGT. The CDR3 consists of 13 residues.

This chain joins TRBV11-2 and TRBJ1-4; D unclear. CDR1 is SGHAT and CDR2 is FQNNGV in the germline V gene. CDR3 length: 12 amino acids. The V end was cut by 0 bases, the J end by 10 bases, with 6 bases between. The CDR3 here is CASSLDSRKLFF. The CDR3 nucleotides read TGTGCCAGCAGCTTAGACTCCCGAAAACTGTTTTTT.